This passage covers 10 T cell receptor beta chains from one sample sequenced in a study of cytomegalovirus exposure and HLA in healthy donors (TCRdb year 2017). Libraries came from the immunoSEQ multiplex PCR assay. A mixture of 60 forward primers for TCR Vbeta segments and 13 reverse primers for TCR Jbeta segments was used in the multiplex PCR. TCRdb obtained this table from immuneACCESS and retained in-frame rearrangements with V and J assigned. These tables miss some clones; where compared with another copy, unresolved V genes account for less than half of the shortfall, and the remainder is unexplained. Recorded for this sample are 40,000 to 45,000 clones; around half of them occurred a single time. 12% of the sample belongs to the ten largest clones. The specimen was PBMCs. These TCRs come from a human donor in good health.

This clone has more than one count but fewer than ten. This chain joins TRBV6-6 and TRBJ2-1; the D gene is possibly TRBD1 (7 bases). CDR3 size: 12 residues. The germline V gene encodes CDR1 MNHNY and CDR2 SVGAGI (reference sequence). Deletions cut 6 bases from V and 7 bases from J, with 10 bases between. The CDR3 DNA is TGTGCCAGCAGCCAGGGGGGAAATGAGCAGTTCTTC. It yields the protein CASSQGGNEQFF.

J is TRBJ2-5 and V is TRBV19, with 8 bases that match TRBD2. With V trimmed by 3 bases and J by 6 bases, 6 bases remained unmatched. Germline CDR1 reads LNHDA; CDR2 reads SQIVND (reference sequence). This CDR3 is 14 amino acids long. As DNA, the CDR3 is TGTGCCAGTAGTATGAGTTCGGGGGGGAAGACCCAGTACTTC. It yields the protein CASSMSSGGKTQYF.

This clone turned up a few times. At one end, the junction sequence differs from germline, possibly due to a read error. The rearrangement links TRBV4-2 to TRBJ1-3; D gene ambiguous. The germline V gene has CDR1 LGHNA and CDR2 YNFKEQ. The CDR3 is made up of 15 amino acids. Here the CDR3 DNA reads TGTGCCAGCAGCCAAGGGGAGGGCTCTAGAAACACCATATATTTT. Protein product: CASSQGEGSRNTIYF.

The chain recombines TRBV7-9 with TRBJ1-5; D unclear. CDR1 and CDR2 from the germline V gene are SEHNR and FQNEAQ (reference sequence). The V end lost 8 bases, the J end lost 3 bases, and 14 bases lay between the germline ends. This CDR3 spans 14 amino acids. DNA for the CDR3: TGTGCCAGCTCCCCCAGCGGGCTCAATCAGCCCCAGCATTTT. Its protein is CASSPSGLNQPQHF.

In this sample, this clone turned up a few times. V and J are TRBV7-3 and TRBJ1-1, with D perhaps matching TRBD1 (6 bases). The CDR3 loop spans 13 amino acids. Trimming stripped 2 bases from V and 3 bases from J, with 7 bases between. CDR1 is SGHTA, CDR2 FQGTGA, per germline. As DNA, the CDR3 is TGTGCCAGCAGCTTAGCAGGGGACACTGAAGCTTTCTTT. Protein product: CASSLAGDTEAFF.

The rearrangement links TRBV15 to TRBJ2-3; D perhaps matches TRBD2 (6 bases). V gave up 2 bases and J gave up 5 bases, with 17 bases separating them. Germline V gene lookup returns CDR1 LNHNV and CDR2 YYDKDF (reference sequence). CDR3 length: 16 residues. The CDR3 spells CATSRQGRRAGDTQYF. In nucleotides, the CDR3 is TGTGCCACCAGCAGACAAGGGAGGAGGGCGGGAGATACGCAGTATTTT.

The J gene is TRBJ2-5, the V gene TRBV4-3, with 7 nucleotides matching TRBD2. Germline V lookup: CDR1 LGHNA, CDR2 YSLEER. J lost 5 bases, V lost 1 base, and 7 bases had no gene match. The CDR3 contains 15 residues. Written as DNA, the CDR3 is TGCGCCAGCAGCCAAGGACTAGCCCCTGGGGAGACCCAGTACTTC. This encodes CASSQGLAPGETQYF.

This sequence joins TRBV7-2 and TRBJ1-2; tentatively, D is TRBD1 (6 bases). Trimming took off 6 bases at V and 2 bases at J, with 16 bases between the two ends. The CDR3 has 15 amino acids. CDR1 is SGHTA and CDR2 is FQGNSA in the germline V gene. CDR3 DNA: TGTGCCAGCAGGGGGGGGGCCCCGGGGAACTATGGCTACACCTTC. Encoded protein: CASRGGAPGNYGYTF.

The chain carries TRBV10-3 and TRBJ2-7, with D unclear. CDR1 is ENHRY and CDR2 is SYGVKD in the germline V gene. CDR3 size: 13 residues. Trimming cost V 0 bases and J 2 bases, with 5 bases left between them. DNA of the CDR3: TGTGCCATCAGTGAGTCTCCCGCCTACGAGCAGTACTTC. It is translated as CAISESPAYEQYF.

This chain connects TRBV6-1 to TRBJ2-7; 15 nucleotides agree with TRBD2. Germline lookup yields CDR1 MNHNS and CDR2 SASEGT. V lost 6 bases, J lost 3 bases, and 3 bases stayed unmatched. CDR3 size: 15 residues. The CDR3 spells CASRGTSGGYYEQYF. The CDR3 nucleotides are TGTGCCAGCAGGGGGACTAGCGGGGGGTACTACGAGCAGTACTTC.